This T cell receptor beta chain stems from a study of cytomegalovirus exposure and HLA in healthy donors. Study results and limitations: In a later analysis, V- and J-gene trimming of beta chains associated with a DCLRE1C missense variant, replicated independently.

CDR1 and CDR2 (germline): GTSNPN, SVGIG (reference sequence). V was pared by 2 bases and J by 4 bases, with 6 bases between. The CDR3 extends over 12 amino acids. The PCR had 60 Vbeta and 13 Jbeta primers. The method was immunoSEQ multiplex PCR; TCRdb's version includes in-frame clones alone and lacks a portion of them. The data hold more than 60,000 clones, with about 68% observed a single time. A note on this clone: The antigen is undetermined.

The chain recombines TRBV30 with TRBJ1-5; D is undetermined. The receptor comes from a man aged 40-55 years in good health and CMV-seropositive. Sequences were obtained from PBMCs. Here the CDR3 reads CAWSSRNQPQHF. CDR3 DNA sequence: TGTGCCTGGAGTTCCAGGAATCAGCCCCAGCATTTT.